The 30 T cell receptor beta chains below were found in one sample sequenced in a study of identical twins. TCRdb reanalysed the 5' RACE reads using MiXCR and keeps one entry per CDR3 protein. The data contain hundreds of thousands of distinct CDR3 sequences, under 9% of them seen just once; the ten biggest clones take up 0.98%. This sample also belongs to another study, concerning yellow fever vaccine responses in identical twins.

Sequenced material: PBMCs. Receptor source: a woman between 18 and 29 years old in good health.

The sample holds many counts of this clonotype. This chain joins TRBV10-3 and TRBJ1-1; D is uncertain. The V and J ends lost 3 bases and 5 bases respectively, with 13 bases between them. Germline V gene lookup returns CDR1 ENHRY and CDR2 SYGVKD. The CDR3 extends over 14 amino acids. The CDR3 bases are TGTGCCATCAGTGACGGTAGGGCGGGGACTGAAGCTTTCTTT. It encodes CAISDGRAGTEAFF.

This clonotype has a count of ten or more. The V call is TRBV7-2, the J call TRBJ2-5; D gene unclear. The CDR3 spans 15 residues. Germline V CDR1 and CDR2: SGHTA, FQGNSA. Trimming removed 1 base at V and 3 bases at J, with 12 bases between. CDR3 residues: CASSLGFVVEETQYF. Here the CDR3 DNA reads TGTGCCAGCAGCTTAGGCTTTGTGGTGGAAGAGACCCAGTACTTC.

This clonotype was counted a few times. J is TRBJ1-6 and V is TRBV12-3 or TRBV12-4; no definite D call. With 4 bases removed from V and 6 bases from J, the gap between germline ends came to 7 bases. This CDR3 region has 13 residues. The DNA for the CDR3 is TGTGCCAGCAGTTCGCACAGTAATTCACCCCTCCACTTT. Encoded protein: CASSSHSNSPLHF.

This chain connects TRBV5-5 to TRBJ2-5; D could derive from TRBD1 or TRBD2 (5 bases each). This CDR3 comprises 16 residues. Trimming left V 3 bases short and J 5 bases short, with 20 bases between. Germline CDR1 SGHKS, CDR2 YYEKEE (reference sequence). For the CDR3, the DNA is TGTGCCAGCAGCTACGCCGGGACCAGCAAGGGGGAGACCCAGTACTTC. This codes for CASSYAGTSKGETQYF.

This clonotype was found a few times. This chain uses TRBV18 with TRBJ2-5; 7 positions match TRBD1. V was pared by 2 bases and J by 5 bases, with 2 bases of the junction left unmatched. The CDR3 sequence is 13 residues long. Germline CDR1 is KGHSH and CDR2 is LQKENI. The CDR3 bases are TGTGCCAGCTCACCAAAGGGGGCCGAGACCCAGTACTTC. Its translation: CASSPKGAETQYF.

V and J are TRBV12-3 or TRBV12-4 and TRBJ2-5, with D perhaps assigned TRBD1 or TRBD2 (5 bases each). This CDR3 has 17 residues. Trimming left V 5 bases short and J 0 bases short, with 19 bases between. In nucleotides, the CDR3 is TGTGCCAGCAGTCCGAGGGACGGATTAAAGTACCAAGAGACCCAGTACTTC. Translated, it gives CASSPRDGLKYQETQYF.

This clonotype was recorded at least ten times. The chain recombines TRBV7-2 with TRBJ2-1; D call uncertain. This CDR3 contains 15 residues. Trimming took 2 bases from V and 2 from J, leaving 10 bases between them. Germline CDR1 reads SGHTA; CDR2 reads FQGNSA. The CDR3 reads CASSLNRHPYNEQFF. The CDR3 DNA is TGTGCCAGCAGCTTAAATCGACACCCCTACAATGAGCAGTTCTTC.

This clonotype occurred a few times. CDR3 DNA sequence: TGTGCCAGCAGTTACTTACCGGGACAGTCGAACACTGAAGCTTTCTTT. This encodes CASSYLPGQSNTEAFF. The chain links TRBV6-5 to TRBJ1-1; 7 bases line up with TRBD1. The V gene end was trimmed by 1 base and the J gene end by 1 base; junction bases not matched to a gene: 6. The germline CDR1 and CDR2 sequences are MNHEY and SVGAGI. The CDR3 runs to 16 residues.

This clonotype has at least ten counts. V and J are TRBV5-5 and TRBJ2-7, with TRBD1 matching over 10 bases. This CDR3 region has 14 residues. Germline trimming cut 4 bases from V and 5 bases from J; bases unmatched to any gene: 6. Germline V gene sequence: CDR1 SGHKS, CDR2 YYEKEE (reference sequence). The CDR3 coding sequence is TGTGCCAGCAGCACCCTGGGGACAGGGGACGAGCAGTACTTC. It specifies CASSTLGTGDEQYF.

This clonotype occurred a few times. This chain links TRBV15 with TRBJ2-5; D might be TRBD1 (5 bases). Per the germline V gene, CDR1 is LNHNV and CDR2 is YYDKDF (reference sequence). Trimming shortened V by 3 bases and J by 5 bases, and 13 bases separated the two germline ends. This CDR3 is built from 14 residues. As DNA, the CDR3 is TGTGCCACCAGCAGCTCAGGGTTCATGGAGACCCAGTACTTC. Residues: CATSSSGFMETQYF.

This clonotype was observed many times. The chain recombines TRBV7-9 with TRBJ1-2; 7 bases agree with TRBD1. This CDR3 has 13 residues. Unmatched junction bases numbered 4, after V lost 5 bases and J lost 4 bases. Germline CDR1 reads SEHNR; CDR2 reads FQNEAQ (reference sequence). CDR3: CASSPGGGYGYTF. The CDR3 region has the DNA TGTGCCAGCAGCCCAGGGGGGGGCTATGGCTACACCTTC.

This clonotype came up a few times. The chain has TRBV20-1 and TRBJ2-7; TRBD2 might be the D (6 bases). The CDR3 runs 15 residues. V shed 4 bases and J shed 2 bases, with 18 bases lying between them. CDR1 is DFQATT and CDR2 is SNEGSKA in the germline V gene (reference sequence). CDR3 in amino acids: CSAIEVVAGTYEQYF. Written as DNA, the CDR3 is TGCAGTGCTATAGAAGTAGTGGCGGGAACCTACGAGCAGTACTTC.

This sequence joins TRBV29-1 and TRBJ2-3; D not resolved. The CDR3 extends over 11 amino acids. With 6 bases removed from V and 2 bases from J, the gap between germline ends came to 6 bases. Germline V gene lookup returns CDR1 SQVTM and CDR2 ANQGSEA. The CDR3 loop is CSVTYTDTQYF. The CDR3 nucleotides are TGCAGCGTCACCTACACAGATACGCAGTATTTT.

The V gene is TRBV18, the J gene TRBJ2-5; 7 bases fit TRBD1. V shed 5 bases, J shed 4 bases, and the junction held 13 bases outside the gene matches. This CDR3 is built from 16 residues. The germline gives CDR1 KGHSH, CDR2 LQKENI. The CDR3 reads CASSVTTGSGGETQYF. The CDR3 coding sequence is TGTGCCAGCTCAGTCACGACAGGGTCAGGGGGAGAGACCCAGTACTTC.

This clonotype occurred a few times. The gene calls are TRBV27 and TRBJ1-2; the D gene is possibly TRBD1 (5 bases). CDR1 MNHEY and CDR2 SMNVEV come from the germline V gene (reference sequence). This CDR3 region has 16 residues. The V gene lost 3 bases and the J gene lost 8 bases, with 22 bases spanning the gap. The CDR3 DNA is TGTGCCAGCAGTTTTCAGGGAGGAGGCGTTACTGGGGGCTACACCTTC. This sequence encodes CASSFQGGGVTGGYTF.

V is TRBV6-2 or TRBV6-3 and J is TRBJ2-1, with 7 bases that match TRBD1. Germline V gene data show CDR1 as MNHEY and CDR2 as SVGEGT. The CDR3 spans 10 residues. J was trimmed by 15 bases and V by 6 bases; bases with no gene match: 5. Written as DNA, the CDR3 is TGTGCCAGCAGCGACAGGGTTCCGTTCTTC. The encoded protein is CASSDRVPFF.

A word on this clonotype: At one end the junction does not follow the germline gene, possibly because of a read error. The rearrangement joins TRBV2 to TRBJ2-1, with 13 positions matching TRBD2. Germline assignment: CDR1 SNHLY and CDR2 FYNNEI. The CDR3 extends over 12 amino acids. Written as DNA, the CDR3 is TGTGCCAGCAGCTCGACTAGCGGGGGGTCCCTCTTC. This translates into CASSSTSGGSLF.

This chain links TRBV6-5 with TRBJ1-6; no definite D call. The germline V gene has CDR1 MNHEY and CDR2 SVGAGI. The CDR3 totals 15 residues. V shed 2 bases and J shed 4 bases, with 9 bases lying between them. The CDR3 protein is CASSYADPYNSPLHF. In DNA form, the CDR3 reads TGTGCCAGCAGTTACGCGGACCCATATAATTCACCCCTCCACTTT.

This clonotype was seen a handful of times. The chain uses TRBV29-1 and TRBJ2-1, with D perhaps matching TRBD1 (6 bases). Per germline, CDR1 SQVTM and CDR2 ANQGSEA. The CDR3 sequence is 14 residues long. V was cut by 7 bases and J by 9 bases, with 22 bases left in between. The CDR3 nucleotides read TGCAGCGCTGAGGACAGTTTACGCTGGAGTGAGCAGTTCTTC. As protein: CSAEDSLRWSEQFF.

The chain has TRBV28 and TRBJ2-5; 10 bases agree with TRBD2. V lost 3 bases and J lost 4; bases outside the gene matches: 5. CDR3 length equals 15 residues. CDR1 and CDR2 from the germline V gene are MDHEN and SYDVKM. The CDR3 protein is CASSLGVAGGETQYF. The CDR3 DNA is TGTGCCAGCAGTTTGGGGGTAGCGGGAGGAGAGACCCAGTACTTC.

This chain links TRBV19 with TRBJ2-7; 7 bases map to TRBD2. The length of the CDR3 is 15 residues. Germline-derived CDR1 and CDR2 are LNHDA and SQIVND (reference sequence). The V gene end was trimmed by 5 bases and the J gene end by 0 bases; junction bases not matched to a gene: 7. The chain's CDR3 is CASSPGPGGSYEQYF. Here the CDR3 DNA reads TGTGCCAGTAGTCCGGGACCGGGAGGCTCCTACGAGCAGTACTTC.

This chain joins TRBV28 and TRBJ2-1; 13 nucleotides align to TRBD2. Unmatched junction bases numbered 3, after V lost 7 bases and J lost 6 bases. This CDR3 is 14 amino acids long. Germline CDR1 is MDHEN and CDR2 is SYDVKM. CDR3: CASTGLAGANEQFF. Here the CDR3 DNA reads TGTGCCAGCACCGGACTAGCGGGAGCCAATGAGCAGTTCTTC.

This clonotype occurred many times. The chain carries TRBV10-3 and TRBJ2-2; tentatively, D is TRBD2 (5 bases). This CDR3 is built from 17 residues. With 6 bases removed from V and 6 bases from J, the gap between germline ends came to 23 bases. Germline loops: CDR1 ENHRY, CDR2 SYGVKD. As DNA, the CDR3 is TGTGCCATCAGCCCCCTCGCCGGGATCCCGACATCCGGGGAGCTGTTTTTT. Translating it yields CAISPLAGIPTSGELFF.

This clonotype has a handful of counts. As DNA, the CDR3 is TGTGCCAGCAGCATGACAGGTGCAGATACGCAGTATTTT. This gives the protein CASSMTGADTQYF. The chain employs TRBV7-9 and TRBJ2-3; D might be TRBD1 (6 bases). The CDR3 is made up of 13 amino acids. Germline CDR1 is SEHNR and CDR2 is FQNEAQ (reference sequence). V lost 5 bases to trimming and J lost 4 bases, with 10 bases between them.

This clonotype was seen at least ten times. The chain has TRBV10-3 and TRBJ2-5; the D gene is possibly TRBD1 (6 bases). Trimming stripped 2 bases from V and 4 bases from J, with 11 bases between. The CDR3 runs to 14 residues. Germline values: CDR1 ENHRY, CDR2 SYGVKD. The DNA of the CDR3 is TGTGCCATCAGTGAGCGGACAGAAAGAGAGACCCAGTACTTC. Its translation is CAISERTERETQYF.

This clonotype was counted only a few times. V usage is TRBV6-1 and J usage is TRBJ2-1; possibly TRBD2 for D (6 bases). This CDR3 is 16 amino acids long. The germline CDR1 and CDR2 sequences are MNHNS and SASEGT. V was clipped by 7 bases and J by 5 bases, with 21 bases between them. The CDR3 coding sequence is TGTGCCAGCACGGGGGATGCCTTGGGACTCCACAATGAGCAGTTCTTC. Amino acid sequence: CASTGDALGLHNEQFF.

This clonotype was detected only a few times. The DNA of the CDR3 is TGTGCCACCAGATTTACAGACACCGGGGAGCTGTTTTTT. The encoded protein is CATRFTDTGELFF. The rearrangement links TRBV24-1 to TRBJ2-2; D is ambiguous. CDR3 length equals 13 residues. V shed 7 bases and J shed 3 bases, with 8 bases lying between them. Germline assignment: CDR1 KGHDR and CDR2 SFDVKD.

This clonotype was detected a few times. The rearrangement uses TRBV4-3 and TRBJ2-1, with 12 nucleotides matching TRBD1. CDR3 size: 16 residues. Germline V gene sequence: CDR1 LGHNA, CDR2 YSLEER. V lost 0 bases to trimming and J lost 16 bases; unmatched junction nucleotides: 13. The CDR3, as DNA: TGCGCCAGCAGCCAAGATAGTCCGGGACAGGGGGCTTTCCTTTTCTTC. Amino acids: CASSQDSPGQGAFLFF.

This clonotype showed up just a few times. The genes are TRBV2 and TRBJ1-6; 8 nucleotides line up with TRBD1. CDR3 length: 13 amino acids. CDR1 is SNHLY, CDR2 FYNNEI, per germline. V lost 4 bases, J lost 7 bases, and 0 bases stayed unmatched. Here the CDR3 reads CASSGQGNSPLHF. The CDR3 coding sequence is TGTGCCAGCAGTGGACAGGGGAATTCACCCCTCCACTTT.

The rearrangement links TRBV18 to TRBJ2-2; 7 bases match TRBD1. Trimming removed 1 base from V and 7 bases from J; junction bases left unmatched: 9. The CDR3 covers 16 residues. Per germline, CDR1 KGHSH and CDR2 LQKENI. CDR3 sequence: CASSPLGQPRIGELFF. DNA of the CDR3: TGTGCCAGCTCACCACTGGGACAGCCCCGGATCGGGGAGCTGTTTTTT.